This T cell receptor (beta chain) stems from a study of T cells in Graves' hyperthyroidism and ophthalmopathy (dated by TCRdb to between 2018 and 2020). Turning to the overall study: Peripheral blood samples were taken at the time of initial diagnosis, prior to any treatment. A discovery cohort of roughly 100 patients, 43 with Graves' ophthalmopathy and 57 with stable Graves' hyperthyroidism, was used to find distinguishing TCR V-J signatures. Prospective prediction of ophthalmopathy was tested in an independent validation cohort consisting of 18 hyperthyroidism patients and 15 to 17 patients who later progressed to ophthalmopathy. For training and testing, the approximately 97 patients in the discovery cohort were randomly divided in a 7:3 ratio. The study also compared thyroid tissue and blood T-cell repertoires from roughly 6 Graves' hyperthyroidism patients. Following sampling, methimazole starting at 30 mg daily was given to hyperthyroidism patients, and high-dose intravenous methylprednisolone was given to ophthalmopathy patients. TCR Vbeta CDR3 sequencing of 130 to 150 peripheral blood samples (fewer than 45 ophthalmopathy, 75 to 80 hyperthyroidism and around 17 progressor patients) is reported in the paper. What the research found in general, with its limitations: No statistical method was used to fix the sample size in advance, and group allocation was not hidden from the investigators. In validation, the model predicted progression to ophthalmopathy with around 71% sensitivity and 72% to 85% specificity, a median of around six months before onset. Most expanded thyroid clonotypes (frequency above 0.001) were also found in blood, which suggests that blood repertoires may mirror thyroid immune responses. Ophthalmopathy was separated from stable hyperthyroidism by a 13 V-J signature model, with about 86% sensitivity and about 81% specificity obtained in cross-validation and 80%/75% obtained in testing.

Between the V and J ends, shortened by 0 bases and 3 bases respectively, the junction contains 11 bases. Based on the germline V gene (reference sequence), the CDR1 and CDR2 sequences are DFQATT and SNEGSKA. The cysteine opens and the phenylalanine closes a CDR3 of 14 amino acids. Just CDR3 DNA is preserved here, 42 bases in frame from base 1. TCR beta CDR3 regions were amplified from RNA transcripts. A first-round RT-PCR of the TCR CDR3 used the HTBI primer set with the Qiagen OneStep RT-PCR kit. Libraries were constructed in a second round of multiplex PCR, after which size selection and purification were performed. Paired-end sequencing of the libraries was performed with 100 bp reads on an Illumina HiSeq2000. In the authors' own workflow: SOAPnuke was used to process the raw data, removing reads that contained adapters or uncalled bases, had a mean Phred below 15, or lacked an exact match to the constant primer or identifier. High-quality paired reads were merged using COPE v1.2.5, and each unique nucleotide sequence was defined as a clonotype. MiTCR v1.1 was used to align the clonotypes against IMGT TRBV, TRBD and TRBJ reference segments. The analysis included only V-J combinations with a frequency above 0.0001, which together covered 98% to 99.2% of the repertoires. The TCS score was defined as F50 (clonal expansion) divided by E x V (chaos), with BLOSUM62-based TCRdist calculated between CDR3 peptides within each V-J. Welch's t-statistics and random forest reduced roughly 500 V-J features to 10 to 15, which were used in a naive Bayes classifier (R e1071). Clones were called with MiXCR by TCRdb after fastp trimmed the public reads at Q25, and only in-frame beta chains were retained. Each CDR3 protein gets just one entry, which takes the most common genes and DNA from the rows behind it. TCRdb, not the original authors, processed these V and J calls. The sample has about 720,000 distinct CDR3 sequences on record, 15% to 20% of them singletons. The ten largest clones capture approximately 15% of the sample.

This clonotype was seen a handful of times. It has no known antigen specificity. No base quality information exists; no much larger clone differs at one position. The hyperthyroidism patients were between 18 and 65 years old and newly diagnosed, with a disease duration of less than 2 months. Exclusion was applied to patients with uncontrolled infections, other autoimmune diseases, pregnancy or lactation. Diagnoses were established on the basis of clinical symptoms, serum thyroxine and TRAb, thyroid ultrasound, and orbital computed tomography. Blood from progressor patients was drawn when they were first diagnosed with hyperthyroidism, before any ophthalmopathy symptoms appeared. Ficoll-Paque density gradient centrifugation was used to isolate PBMCs from around 10 ml of fresh peripheral blood. Progressor patients were first diagnosed with Graves' hyperthyroidism and then developed ophthalmopathy during follow-up. Trizol reagent was used to extract total RNA, and RNA quality was then checked on an Agilent 2100 Bioanalyzer.

The source of this sequence is a woman between 50 and 59 years old with Graves' hyperthyroidism that later progressed to Graves' ophthalmopathy. The rearranged chain carries TRBV20-1 and TRBJ1-1; perhaps TRBD1 is the D gene, with 5 bases matching. The sample comprised blood. This receptor carries the CDR3 CSARDAGGYTEAFF. Read as DNA, the sequence is TGCAGTGCTAGAGATGCGGGGGGATACACTGAAGCTTTCTTT.